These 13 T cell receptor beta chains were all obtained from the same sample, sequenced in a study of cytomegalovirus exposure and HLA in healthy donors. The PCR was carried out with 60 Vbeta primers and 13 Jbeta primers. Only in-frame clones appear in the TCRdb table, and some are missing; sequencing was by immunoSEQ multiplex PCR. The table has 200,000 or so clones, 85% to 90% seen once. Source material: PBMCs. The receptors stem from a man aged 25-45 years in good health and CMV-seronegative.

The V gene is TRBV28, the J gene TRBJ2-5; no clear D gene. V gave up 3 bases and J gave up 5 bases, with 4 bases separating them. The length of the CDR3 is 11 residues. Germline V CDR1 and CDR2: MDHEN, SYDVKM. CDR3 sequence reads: CASSFIETQYF. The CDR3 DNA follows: TGTGCCAGCAGTTTCATTGAGACCCAGTACTTC.

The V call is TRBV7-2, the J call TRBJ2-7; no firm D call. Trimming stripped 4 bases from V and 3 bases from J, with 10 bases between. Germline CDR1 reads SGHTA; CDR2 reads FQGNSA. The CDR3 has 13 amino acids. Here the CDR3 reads CASSSYLDYEQYF. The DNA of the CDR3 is TGTGCCAGCAGCTCCTACCTAGACTACGAGCAGTACTTC.

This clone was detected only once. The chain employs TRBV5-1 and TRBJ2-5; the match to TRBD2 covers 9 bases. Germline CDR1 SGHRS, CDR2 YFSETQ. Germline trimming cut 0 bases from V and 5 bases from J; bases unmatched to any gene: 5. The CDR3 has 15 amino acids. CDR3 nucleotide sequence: TGCGCCAGCAGCTTGGGTCTAGCGGGAATGGAGACCCAGTACTTC. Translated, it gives CASSLGLAGMETQYF.

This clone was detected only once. CDR3 residues: CASLGQEAKNIQYF. DNA of the CDR3: TGTGCCAGTTTGGGACAGGAGGCCAAAAACATTCAGTACTTC. This sequence joins TRBV2 and TRBJ2-4; the match to TRBD1 covers 8 bases. The CDR3 runs to 14 residues. Germline V CDR1 and CDR2: SNHLY, FYNNEI. J was trimmed by 1 base and V by 9 bases; bases with no gene match: 5.

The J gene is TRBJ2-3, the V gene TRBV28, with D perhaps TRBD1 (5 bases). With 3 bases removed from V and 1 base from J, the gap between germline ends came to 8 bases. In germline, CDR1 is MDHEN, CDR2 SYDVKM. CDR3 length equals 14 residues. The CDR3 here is CASSFRDGTDTQYF. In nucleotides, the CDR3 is TGTGCCAGCAGTTTCAGGGATGGCACAGATACGCAGTATTTT. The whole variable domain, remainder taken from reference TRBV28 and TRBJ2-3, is DVKVTQSSRYLVKRTGEKVFLECVQDMDHENMFWYRQDPGLGLRLIYFSYDVKMKEKGDIPEGYSVSREKKERFSLILESASTNQTSMYLCASSFRDGTDTQYFGPGTRLTVL.

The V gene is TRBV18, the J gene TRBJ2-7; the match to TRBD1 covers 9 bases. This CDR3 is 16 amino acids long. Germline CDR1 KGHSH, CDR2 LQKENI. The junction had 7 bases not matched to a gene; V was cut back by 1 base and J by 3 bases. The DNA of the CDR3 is TGTGCCAGCTCACCACAGATGGGACAGGGAATCTACGAGCAGTACTTC. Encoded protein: CASSPQMGQGIYEQYF. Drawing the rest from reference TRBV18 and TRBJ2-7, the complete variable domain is NAGVMQNPRHLVRRRGQEARLRCSPMKGHSHVYWYRQLPEEGLKFMVYLQKENIIDESGMPKERFSAEFPKEGPSILRIQQVVRGDSAAYFCASSPQMGQGIYEQYFGPGTRLTVT.

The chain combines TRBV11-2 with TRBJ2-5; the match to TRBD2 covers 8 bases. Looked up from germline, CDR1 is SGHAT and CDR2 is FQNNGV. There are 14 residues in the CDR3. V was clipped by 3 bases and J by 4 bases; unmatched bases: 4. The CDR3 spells CASSFSGGGETQYF. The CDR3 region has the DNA TGTGCCAGCAGCTTTTCGGGGGGGGGAGAGACCCAGTACTTC.

CDR3 DNA sequence: TGTGCCAGCAGTTCTCTAGCGGGATCGGACGAGCAGTACTTC. Its protein product is CASSSLAGSDEQYF. V usage is TRBV27 and J usage is TRBJ2-7; 9 bases are shared with TRBD2. The CDR3 runs to 14 residues. J lost 5 bases, V lost 4 bases, and 6 bases had no gene match. From germline, CDR1 is MNHEY and CDR2 SMNVEV (reference sequence).

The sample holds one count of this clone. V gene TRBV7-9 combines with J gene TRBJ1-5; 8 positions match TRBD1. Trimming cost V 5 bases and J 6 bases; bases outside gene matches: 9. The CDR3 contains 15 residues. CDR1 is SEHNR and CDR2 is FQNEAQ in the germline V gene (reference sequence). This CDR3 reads CASSRKTGVSQPQHF. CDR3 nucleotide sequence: TGTGCCAGCAGCCGGAAGACAGGGGTAAGTCAGCCCCAGCATTTT.

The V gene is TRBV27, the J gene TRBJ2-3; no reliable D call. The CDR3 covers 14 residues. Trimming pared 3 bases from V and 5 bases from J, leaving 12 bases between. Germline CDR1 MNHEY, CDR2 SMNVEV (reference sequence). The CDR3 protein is CASSFGRQGDTQYF. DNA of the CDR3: TGTGCCAGCAGTTTCGGCAGGCAAGGAGATACGCAGTATTTT.

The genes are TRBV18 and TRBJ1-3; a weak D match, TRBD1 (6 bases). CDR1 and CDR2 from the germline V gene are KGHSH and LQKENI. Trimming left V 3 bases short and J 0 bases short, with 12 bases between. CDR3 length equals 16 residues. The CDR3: CASSPRTVDSGNTIYF. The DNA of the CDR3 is TGTGCCAGCTCACCCAGGACAGTGGACTCTGGAAACACCATATATTTT.

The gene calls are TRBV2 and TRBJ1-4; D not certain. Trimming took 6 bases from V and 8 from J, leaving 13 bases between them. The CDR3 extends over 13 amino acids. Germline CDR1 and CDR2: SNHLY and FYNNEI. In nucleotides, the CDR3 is TGTGCCAGCAGCACGAGGTCTGGGGAAAAACTGTTTTTT. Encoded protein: CASSTRSGEKLFF. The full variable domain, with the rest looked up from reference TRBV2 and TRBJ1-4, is EPEVTQTPSHQVTQMGQEVILRCVPISNHLYFYWYRQILGQKVEFLVSFYNNEISEKSEIFDDQFSVERPDGSNFTLKIRSTKLEDSAMYFCASSTRSGEKLFFGSGTQLSVL.

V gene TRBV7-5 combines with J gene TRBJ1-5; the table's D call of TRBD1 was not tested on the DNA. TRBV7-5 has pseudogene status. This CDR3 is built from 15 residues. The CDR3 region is CARSSRDRGHQPQHF. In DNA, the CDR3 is TGTGCCAGAAGCTCCCGAGACAGGGGGCATCAGCCCCAGCATTTT.